The 20 T cell receptor beta chains in this list originate from one sample, sequenced in a study of cytotoxic CD8 clonotypes in ibrutinib-treated CLL (dated by TCRdb to the early 2020s). Receptors were amplified or captured by the immunoSEQ multiplex PCR assay. As stored in TCRdb, this immuneACCESS dataset retains in-frame rearrangements with V and J assigned. A fraction of the clones does not appear; measured against another copy, unresolved V genes explain less than half of the discrepancy, and the remainder lacks a known reason. This sample lists 250,000 to 350,000 clones; approximately 79% were detected once. The biggest ten clones account for about 5.7% of the sample. The intended sense of this specimen's time point label: progressive disease on ibrutinib. This specimen consisted of PBMCs, obtained at disease progression, from a patient treated with ibrutinib. Receptors were obtained from a human donor with chronic lymphocytic leukemia.

This clone was detected once. CDR3 loop: CASSIGQLGEKLFF. The CDR3 DNA sequence: TGTGCCAGCAGCATTGGACAGTTAGGGGAAAAACTGTTTTTT. The J gene is TRBJ1-4, the V gene TRBV13, with D possibly being TRBD1 (6 bases). The CDR3 extends over 14 amino acids. Germline CDR1 and CDR2: PRHDT and FYEKMQ (reference sequence). V was cut by 5 bases and J by 8 bases, with 15 bases left in between.

This clone was detected only a few times. The DNA for the CDR3 is TGTGCCAGCAGTGAGGGGCCTGGGACAGGGGATCCACCCGGGGAGCTGTTTTTT. Residues: CASSEGPGTGDPPGELFF. The chain has TRBV2 and TRBJ2-2; TRBD1 aligns across 10 bases. CDR1 and CDR2 (germline): SNHLY, FYNNEI. With V trimmed by 3 bases and J by 6 bases, 13 bases remained unmatched. The CDR3 spans 18 residues.

In regard to this clone: One junction end disagrees with the germline gene, perhaps due to a read error. The rearrangement joins TRBV27 to TRBJ2-2; D may correspond to TRBD1 or TRBD2 (7 bases each). Germline CDR1 reads MNHEY; CDR2 reads SMNVEV (reference sequence). This CDR3 is built from 16 residues. As DNA, the CDR3 is TGTGCCAGCAGCAACAGACAGGGAGGGAACAACGGGGAGCTGTTTTTT. Encoded protein: CASSNRQGGNNGELFF.

The rearrangement uses TRBV29-1 and TRBJ2-3; D is unclear. The CDR3 runs to 15 residues. Germline CDR1 reads SQVTM; CDR2 reads ANQGSEA. Trimming took 4 bases from V and 0 from J, leaving 14 bases between them. CDR3 residues: CSVVRPSLSTDTQYF. CDR3 nucleotide sequence: TGCAGCGTTGTCCGGCCCAGCCTCAGCACAGATACGCAGTATTTT.

J is TRBJ2-7 and V is TRBV18; tentatively, D is TRBD1 (6 bases). Germline CDR1 and CDR2: KGHSH and LQKENI. This CDR3 has 14 amino acids. Trimming took 5 bases from V and 2 from J, leaving 13 bases between them. Here the CDR3 DNA reads TGTGCCAGCTCATGGCCTGACAGGACCTACGAGCAGTACTTC. Translated: CASSWPDRTYEQYF.

The V gene is TRBV5-4, the J gene TRBJ2-2, with a tentative D call TRBD1 (6 bases). The CDR3 sequence is 16 residues long. CDR1 and CDR2 (germline): SGHNT, YYREEE (reference sequence). V dropped 4 bases and J dropped 1 base, with 14 bases sitting between them. The CDR3 DNA reads TGTGCCAGCAGCCCCGCCCCGGGACAGAACACCGGGGAGCTGTTTTTT. Its protein product is CASSPAPGQNTGELFF.

A single count supports this clone. The V and J genes are TRBV19 and TRBJ2-3; D call uncertain. The germline CDR1 and CDR2 sequences are LNHDA and SQIVND (reference sequence). The germline V and J ends were trimmed by 6 bases and 0 bases, with 16 bases remaining between them. This CDR3 is 16 amino acids long. The CDR3 here is CASSEMRAASTDTQYF. The CDR3 coding sequence is TGTGCCAGTAGCGAGATGCGCGCAGCTAGCACAGATACGCAGTATTTT.

J is TRBJ1-5 and V is TRBV5-1, with TRBD1 matching over 8 bases. This CDR3 is 14 amino acids long. V was pared by 0 bases and J by 5 bases, with 1 base of the junction left unmatched. CDR1 is SGHRS and CDR2 is YFSETQ in the germline V gene. CDR3 residues: CASSLAGGDQPQHF. In nucleotides, the CDR3 is TGCGCCAGCAGCTTGGCAGGGGGCGATCAGCCCCAGCATTTT.

This clone has just one count. The identical CDR3 is also encoded by other nucleotide sequences in the sample. The V and J genes are TRBV6-5 and TRBJ2-7; 7 bases fit TRBD2. This CDR3 is 14 amino acids long. CDR1 is MNHEY, CDR2 SVGAGI, per germline. The V and J ends lost 3 bases and 3 bases, in that order; junction bases with no gene match: 5. The CDR3 region has the DNA TGTGCCAGCAGTTATTCGGGAGGCCTCTACGAGCAGTACTTC. Protein sequence: CASSYSGGLYEQYF.

The chain combines TRBV10-2 with TRBJ2-2; 7 bases match TRBD1. J was trimmed by 7 bases and V by 2 bases; bases with no gene match: 13. From germline, CDR1 is WSHSY and CDR2 SAAADI. This CDR3 region has 17 residues. The CDR3: CASSEIGATGSHGELFF. DNA of the CDR3: TGCGCCAGCAGTGAGATAGGGGCGACAGGGTCTCACGGGGAGCTGTTTTTT.

This clone appeared a single time. The CDR3 region is CASLGLVANEQFF. CDR3 nucleotide sequence: TGTGCCAGCCTTGGACTAGTGGCCAATGAGCAGTTCTTC. The J gene is TRBJ2-1, the V gene TRBV2, with 7 positions matching TRBD2. V lost 8 bases and J lost 6; bases outside the gene matches: 7. This CDR3 has 13 residues. Germline lookup yields CDR1 SNHLY and CDR2 FYNNEI.

This clone was detected only a few times. J is TRBJ2-1 and V is TRBV7-9, with 7 bases lining up with TRBD1. CDR3 length: 14 amino acids. Germline lookup yields CDR1 SEHNR and CDR2 FQNEAQ (reference sequence). V trimming: 4 bases; J trimming: 4 bases; junction bases outside the gene matches: 4. CDR3 nucleotides: TGTGCCAGCAGCTCGGGACAGTCTTACAATGAGCAGTTCTTC. As protein: CASSSGQSYNEQFF.

This sequence joins TRBV6-5 and TRBJ2-7; TRBD2 aligns across 8 bases. In germline, CDR1 is MNHEY, CDR2 SVGAGI. CDR3 length equals 15 residues. Trimming cost V 5 bases and J 0 bases; bases outside gene matches: 6. DNA of the CDR3: TGTGCCAGCAGTCCCCCAGGGACTAGCTCCTACGAGCAGTACTTC. Protein: CASSPPGTSSYEQYF.

This rearrangement joins TRBV13 to TRBJ2-1; D tentatively reads TRBD1 or TRBD2 (5 bases each). Germline V gene data show CDR1 as PRHDT and CDR2 as FYEKMQ (reference sequence). CDR3 length equals 15 residues. V lost 7 bases and J lost 8, with 21 bases in between. The CDR3 DNA reads TGTGCCAGCAAGGCTTACTTAATACTGGGGGATGAGCAGTTCTTC. It encodes CASKAYLILGDEQFF.

The V gene is TRBV5-1, the J gene TRBJ2-7; 10 positions match TRBD1. The germline gives CDR1 SGHRS, CDR2 YFSETQ. The CDR3 has 14 amino acids. V was pared by 2 bases and J by 4 bases, with 3 bases of the junction left unmatched. Written as DNA, the CDR3 is TGCGCCAGCAGCTTCAGGACAGGGGGGTACGAGCAGTACTTC. Protein: CASSFRTGGYEQYF.

The chain has TRBV7-2 and TRBJ2-1; no clear D. Trimming removed 2 bases at V and 3 bases at J, with 17 bases between. CDR1 is SGHTA, CDR2 FQGNSA, per germline. The CDR3 totals 17 residues. CDR3 sequence reads: CASSLYEFLSNYNEQFF. The CDR3, as DNA: TGTGCCAGCAGCTTATATGAATTCCTTTCGAACTACAATGAGCAGTTCTTC.

The chain carries TRBV5-1 and TRBJ2-7; no clear D. V was clipped by 1 base and J by 4 bases, with 6 bases between them. Germline V gives CDR1 SGHRS, CDR2 YFSETQ. The CDR3 has 12 residues. The CDR3 reads CASSLNEYEQYF. DNA of the CDR3: TGCGCCAGCAGCTTGAATGAGTACGAGCAGTACTTC.

The genes are TRBV2 and TRBJ2-7; D is tentatively TRBD1 or TRBD2 (5 bases each). Between the trimmed V and J ends, which lost 6 bases and 0 bases, there was a span of 15 bases. CDR3 length: 15 amino acids. Germline V CDR1 and CDR2: SNHLY, FYNNEI. The CDR3 sequence is CASRGMTGPSYEQYF. As DNA, the CDR3 is TGTGCCAGCAGGGGAATGACGGGACCCTCCTACGAGCAGTACTTC.

The chain is built from TRBV4-3 and TRBJ2-3; TRBD2 is a possible D gene (5 bases). Trimming removed 2 bases from V and 1 base from J, with 19 bases in between. Germline lookup yields CDR1 LGHNA and CDR2 YSLEER. The CDR3 contains 18 residues. The DNA for the CDR3 is TGCGCCAGCAGCCAACGCCTGACGACGGGGAGTGGCACAGATACGCAGTATTTT. Amino acid sequence: CASSQRLTTGSGTDTQYF.

The chain uses TRBV6-5 and TRBJ2-2, with 9 bases identical to TRBD2. Germline V gene lookup returns CDR1 MNHEY and CDR2 SVGAGI. The CDR3 is 15 amino acids. V gave up 2 bases and J gave up 6 bases; unmatched junction bases: 4. CDR3 DNA: TGTGCCAGCAGTTACGTAGCGGGGGTGGCCGGGGAGCTGTTTTTT. Translating gives CASSYVAGVAGELFF.